This T cell receptor beta chain was retrieved from a study of CD8+CD57+ T cells in acquired aplastic anemia. Across the whole study: Recorded DNA amounts for sorted CD4+ and CD8+ cells had an average of about 3 ug.

Sequenced patients had shown CD8+CD57+ cell expansion by flow cytometry. Prior therapy had not been administered to any patient at the time of blood sampling. Points on this clonotype: Its antigen remains unidentified.

Whole-study results and caveats: Sharing between patients and controls was observed for around 30 CD8+ CDR3 sequences.

Profiling of TCR beta VDJ combinations and CDR3 sequences used genomic DNA as template. Using its own MiXCR run on the reads, TCRdb lists one record per CDR3 protein. This table holds some 120,000 distinct CDR3 sequences, about 50% found once. The CDR3 spans 14 residues. The germline V gene encodes CDR1 LNHDA and CDR2 SQIVND (reference sequence). The V end was cut by 2 bases, the J end by 0 bases, with 8 bases between. The specimen sequenced was sorted CD4+, CD8+, or CD8+CD57+ T cells (not recorded which) from PBMCs. The source is a human donor with aplastic anemia. J is TRBJ2-7 and V is TRBV19; D uncertain. The CDR3 DNA reads as TGTGCCAGTAGTATAACGGAATACTCCTACGAGCAGTACTTC. Its protein is CASSITEYSYEQYF.